These T cell receptor beta chains were read from a single sample in a study of cytomegalovirus exposure and HLA in healthy donors. Profiled with immunoSEQ multiplex PCR; TCRdb holds only in-frame clones, not every one. The sample holds 150,000 to 200,000 clones. Sequencing was performed on PBMCs. The receptor set was obtained from a woman younger than 35 in good health and CMV-seropositive. Both conserved end residues are part of each CDR3.

v_gene	j_gene	CDR3aa
TRBV7-9	TRBJ1-2	CASSSGVNGYTF
TRBV5-1	TRBJ2-4	CASSFWGDSKNIQYF
TRBV11-2	TRBJ2-7	CASSSVQGSVPYEQYF
TRBV14	TRBJ1-2	CASSQGHSYGYTF
TRBV5-6	TRBJ2-4	CASSLRGSDIQYF
TRBV2	TRBJ2-2	CASIAAPNTGELFF
TRBV5-5	TRBJ2-7	CASSLAGQENYEQYF
TRBV7-3	TRBJ2-3	CASSPNEGLARDTQYF
TRBV19	TRBJ2-7	CASSTSHEQYF
TRBV10-3	TRBJ2-1	CAISESLSSYNEQFF
TRBV5-1	TRBJ1-1	CASSLFLSGETEAFF
TRBV2	TRBJ1-5	CASSVGDRGARPQHF
TRBV25-1	TRBJ1-4	CASSEYFSVTNEKLFF
TRBV7-2	TRBJ2-7	CASSAQTSGREEQYF
TRBV12-5	TRBJ2-1	CASGPGTGGNEQFF
TRBV4-1	TRBJ2-5	CASSQPLGETQYF
TRBV6-1	TRBJ2-5	CASSEADSQETQYF
TRBV18	TRBJ1-5	CASSPAGDYNQPQHF
TRBV11-2	TRBJ2-7	CASSLVRDEQYF
TRBV5-1	TRBJ1-1	CASSPQTSSNTEAFF
TRBV7-2	TRBJ2-2	CATKGDSATGELFF
TRBV15	TRBJ1-2	CATSRDLEGTGGYTF
TRBV25-1	TRBJ2-1	CASSPGLAGASDEQFF
TRBV5-1	TRBJ1-4	CASSLAGGQGVEKLFF
TRBV10-1	TRBJ1-1	CASSDLGQGNTEAFF
TRBV11-1	TRBJ1-2	CASSAHRGRMNYGYTF
TRBV20-1	TRBJ2-5	CSARGVWEQYF
TRBV6-6	TRBJ2-1	CASITKGVLYNEQFF